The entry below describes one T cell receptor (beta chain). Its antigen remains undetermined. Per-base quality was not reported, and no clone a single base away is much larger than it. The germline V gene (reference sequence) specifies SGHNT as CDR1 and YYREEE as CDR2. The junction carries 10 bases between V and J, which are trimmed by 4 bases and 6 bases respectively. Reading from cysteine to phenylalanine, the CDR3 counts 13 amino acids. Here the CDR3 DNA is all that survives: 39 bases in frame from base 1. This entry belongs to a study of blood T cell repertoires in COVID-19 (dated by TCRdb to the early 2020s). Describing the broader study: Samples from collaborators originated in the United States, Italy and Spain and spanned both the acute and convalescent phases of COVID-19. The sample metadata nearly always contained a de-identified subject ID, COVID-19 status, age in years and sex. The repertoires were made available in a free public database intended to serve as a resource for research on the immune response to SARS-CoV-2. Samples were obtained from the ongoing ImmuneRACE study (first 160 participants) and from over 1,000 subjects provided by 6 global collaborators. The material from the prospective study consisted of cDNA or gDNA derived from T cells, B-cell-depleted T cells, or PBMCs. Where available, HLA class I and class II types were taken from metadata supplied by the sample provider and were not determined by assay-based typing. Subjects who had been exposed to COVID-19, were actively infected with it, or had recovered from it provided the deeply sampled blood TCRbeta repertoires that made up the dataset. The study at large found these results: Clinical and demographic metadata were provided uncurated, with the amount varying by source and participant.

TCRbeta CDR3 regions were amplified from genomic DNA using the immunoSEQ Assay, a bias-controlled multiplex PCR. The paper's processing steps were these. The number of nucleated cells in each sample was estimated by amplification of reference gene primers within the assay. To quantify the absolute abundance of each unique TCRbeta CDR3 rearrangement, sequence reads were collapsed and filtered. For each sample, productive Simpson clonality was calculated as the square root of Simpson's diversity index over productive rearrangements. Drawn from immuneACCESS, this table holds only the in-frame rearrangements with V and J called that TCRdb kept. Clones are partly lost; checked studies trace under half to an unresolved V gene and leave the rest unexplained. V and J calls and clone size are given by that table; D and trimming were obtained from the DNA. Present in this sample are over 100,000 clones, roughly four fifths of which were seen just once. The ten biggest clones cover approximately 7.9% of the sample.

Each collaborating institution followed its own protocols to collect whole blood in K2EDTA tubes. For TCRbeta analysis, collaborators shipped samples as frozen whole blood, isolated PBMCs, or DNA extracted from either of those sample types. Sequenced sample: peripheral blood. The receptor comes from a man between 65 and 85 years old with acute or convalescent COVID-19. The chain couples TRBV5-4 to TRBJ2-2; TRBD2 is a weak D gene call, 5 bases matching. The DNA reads TGTGCCAGCAGCGCCCCGGGGTCCGGGGAGCTGTTTTTT. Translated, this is CASSAPGSGELFF.